These 20 T cell receptor beta chains came from one sample sequenced in a study of human T cells and chemical hapten exposure. TCRdb re-called the RACE reads with MiXCR, one entry per CDR3 protein. The table lists about 190,000 distinct CDR3 sequences, 24% of them singletons, with under 2.5% in the top ten. The time point: patch test 3, about 24 weeks after DPC sensitization. Documented treatment: therapeutic diphenylcyclopropenone sensitization with weekly scalp DPC. The starting material was whole blood, obtained in connection with sensitization to the hapten diphenylcyclopropenone (DPC). These receptors all come from a woman aged 40 to 55 with alopecia areata. Some clones in this sample may be carry-over from other donors' samples.

CDR3 DNA sequence: TGTGCCAGCAGCATCACGGGGGGGAGCGGGGAGACCCAGTACTTC. Its protein product is CASSITGGSGETQYF. The genes are TRBV7-2 and TRBJ2-5; TRBD2 matches 8 bases. The CDR3 is 15 residues long. The trim removed 5 bases at V and 5 bases at J, leaving 10 bases unmatched. Germline V gene lookup returns CDR1 SGHTA and CDR2 FQGNSA. Full variable domain (missing parts from reference TRBV7-2 and TRBJ2-5): GAGVSQSPSNKVTEKGKDVELRCDPISGHTALYWYRQSLGQGLEFLIYFQGNSAPDKSGLPSDRFSAERTGGSVSTLTIQRTQQEDSAVYLCASSITGGSGETQYFGPGTRLLVL.

Only a few counts were recorded for this clonotype. The chain recombines TRBV6-5 with TRBJ2-5; 9 nucleotides line up with TRBD2. There are 17 residues in the CDR3. J gave up 3 bases and V 1 base, and 9 bases lay outside the gene matches. In germline, CDR1 is MNHEY, CDR2 SVGAGI. CDR3 residues: CASSYLGAGGLEETQYF. CDR3 coding DNA: TGTGCCAGCAGTTACTTAGGAGCGGGAGGTTTGGAAGAGACCCAGTACTTC.

This clonotype was seen more than once but under ten times. The chain recombines TRBV27 with TRBJ2-1; tentatively, D is TRBD2 (6 bases). The CDR3 length is 15 residues. The V end lost 6 bases, the J end lost 8 bases, and 20 bases lay between the germline ends. Germline V lookup: CDR1 MNHEY, CDR2 SMNVEV (reference sequence). In nucleotides, the CDR3 is TGTGCCAGCAGCTGGACGGGACTGACGATCGATGAGCAGTTCTTC. This codes for CASSWTGLTIDEQFF.

The chain combines TRBV20-1 with TRBJ2-1, with 8 bases that match TRBD2. After removal of 6 bases from V and 10 bases from J, the junction contained 17 bases not matched to a gene. The length of the CDR3 is 15 residues. Germline assignment: CDR1 DFQATT and CDR2 SNEGSKA (reference sequence). DNA for the CDR3: TGCAGTGCCCCGTCGGGACGGGAGGGATTAATAGAGCAGTTCTTC. Amino acid sequence: CSAPSGREGLIEQFF.

This clonotype was detected only a few times. This chain links TRBV6-5 with TRBJ2-2, with D uncertain. The V and J ends lost 9 bases and 2 bases respectively, with 7 bases between them. CDR1 and CDR2 from the germline V gene are MNHEY and SVGAGI. The CDR3 has 12 amino acids. CDR3 protein: CASLGNTGELFF. The CDR3 nucleotides read TGTGCCAGTTTAGGAAACACCGGGGAGCTGTTTTTT.

The chain joins TRBV12-3 or TRBV12-4 to TRBJ1-4, with a tentative D call TRBD1 (6 bases). With 5 bases removed from V and 3 bases from J, the gap between germline ends came to 7 bases. The CDR3 sequence is 13 residues long. DNA for the CDR3: TGTGCCAGCAGTGGACAGCCTAATGAAAAACTGTTTTTT. Amino acids: CASSGQPNEKLFF.

This clonotype was counted between two and nine times. The V and J genes are TRBV7-6 and TRBJ2-2; no clear D gene. CDR3 length: 14 amino acids. In germline, CDR1 is SGHVS, CDR2 FNYEAQ. Trimming cost V 5 bases and J 2 bases, with 9 bases left between them. This chain's CDR3 is CASSMGTNTGELFF. Here the CDR3 DNA reads TGTGCCAGCAGCATGGGAACTAACACCGGGGAGCTGTTTTTT.

This chain connects TRBV29-1 to TRBJ2-5; 7 nucleotides agree with TRBD1. Germline V CDR1 and CDR2: SQVTM, ANQGSEA. J lost 5 bases, V lost 7 bases, and 10 bases had no gene match. The length of the CDR3 is 13 residues. CDR3 loop: CSGGSQGSETQYF. CDR3 bases: TGCAGCGGGGGGTCACAGGGGAGTGAGACCCAGTACTTC.

This chain joins TRBV5-6 and TRBJ2-2; no definite D call. CDR1 is SGHDT and CDR2 is YYEEEE in the germline V gene. V lost 2 bases to trimming and J lost 0 bases, with 5 bases between them. This CDR3 has 14 residues. The CDR3 protein is CASSFAPNTGELFF. CDR3 sequence (DNA): TGTGCCAGCAGCTTCGCCCCGAACACCGGGGAGCTGTTTTTT.

In this sample, this clonotype turned up a few times. The J gene is TRBJ2-7, the V gene TRBV20-1; 8 nucleotides align to TRBD2. Germline V lookup: CDR1 DFQATT, CDR2 SNEGSKA (reference sequence). Trimming removed 6 bases from V and 9 bases from J; junction bases left unmatched: 13. The CDR3 has 13 amino acids. The CDR3 region has the DNA TGCAGTGCGGGGAGCGGGGGCGCCTCGGTGCAGTACTTC. Translated: CSAGSGGASVQYF.

The table lists this clonotype with a few counts. The chain is built from TRBV5-1 and TRBJ2-3, with 9 bases matching TRBD2. With V trimmed by 0 bases and J by 2 bases, 7 bases remained unmatched. Germline V gene sequence: CDR1 SGHRS, CDR2 YFSETQ. This CDR3 region has 17 residues. In DNA form, the CDR3 reads TGCGCCAGCAGCTTGGTGCCTAGCGGGGTATCCACAGATACGCAGTATTTT. Translated: CASSLVPSGVSTDTQYF.

This chain joins TRBV10-3 and TRBJ2-5, with TRBD1 matching 7 bases. Germline CDR1 and CDR2: ENHRY and SYGVKD. Trimming at V came to 6 bases and at J to 2 bases, leaving 9 bases not matched to a gene. This CDR3 has 15 residues. The CDR3 sequence is CAIRKTGTEQETQYF. CDR3 DNA sequence: TGTGCCATCAGGAAAACCGGGACAGAGCAAGAGACCCAGTACTTC.

The DNA for the CDR3 is TGTGCCACGAGTACTAGCGGGAATTACAATGAGCAGTTCTTC. Protein product: CATSTSGNYNEQFF. The chain is built from TRBV15 and TRBJ2-1; 10 bases fit TRBD2. V dropped 9 bases and J dropped 4; count of bases not matched to a gene: 6. CDR3 size: 14 residues. CDR1 LNHNV and CDR2 YYDKDF come from the germline V gene (reference sequence).

This clonotype has more than one count but fewer than ten. This chain uses TRBV4-3 with TRBJ1-6; D might be TRBD1 (6 bases). The length of the CDR3 is 15 residues. The germline V and J ends were trimmed by 4 bases and 4 bases, with 11 bases remaining between them. From germline, CDR1 is LGHNA and CDR2 YSLEER. The DNA for the CDR3 is TGCGCCAGCAGCCTGGAGGGGGATTATAATTCACCCCTCCACTTT. This codes for CASSLEGDYNSPLHF.

This clonotype was observed at least ten times. CDR3 sequence reads: CATSSHAFTEAFF. CDR3 nucleotides: TGTGCCACCAGCAGCCATGCCTTCACTGAAGCTTTCTTT. The chain has TRBV24-1 and TRBJ1-1; no reliable D call. This CDR3 has 13 residues. Looked up from germline, CDR1 is KGHDR and CDR2 is SFDVKD. V was trimmed by 7 bases and J by 4 bases, leaving 12 bases between them.

This clonotype occurred a few times. V usage is TRBV18 and J usage is TRBJ2-1; D possibly corresponds to TRBD2 (6 bases). V shed 1 base and J shed 9 bases, with 16 bases lying between them. There are 15 residues in the CDR3. Germline V gives CDR1 KGHSH, CDR2 LQKENI. The CDR3 here is CASSPQAGGDGEQFF. DNA of the CDR3: TGTGCCAGCTCACCACAAGCGGGTGGAGACGGTGAGCAGTTCTTC.

This clonotype showed up just a few times. The V gene is TRBV10-3, the J gene TRBJ1-1; no definite D call. Trimming took 4 bases from V and 2 from J, leaving 5 bases between them. This CDR3 is 12 amino acids long. Germline V gene lookup returns CDR1 ENHRY and CDR2 SYGVKD. For the CDR3, the DNA is TGTGCCATCAGTGGGGGTAACACTGAAGCTTTCTTT. This encodes CAISGGNTEAFF.

V usage is TRBV6-6 and J usage is TRBJ1-5; TRBD1 matches 8 bases. The germline gives CDR1 MNHNY, CDR2 SVGAGI (reference sequence). This CDR3 region has 13 residues. V gave up 6 bases and J gave up 7 bases; unmatched junction bases: 5. Here the CDR3 DNA reads TGTGCCAGCAGACCTGACAGGGGACAGCCCCAGCATTTT. Amino acids: CASRPDRGQPQHF.

This clonotype occurred a few times. J is TRBJ2-7 and V is TRBV20-1; TRBD2 agrees at 12 bases. V trimming: 6 bases; J trimming: 6 bases; junction bases outside the gene matches: 12. The CDR3 runs 15 residues. CDR1 and CDR2 (germline): DFQATT, SNEGSKA (reference sequence). The CDR3 sequence is CSATKGLAGPLEQYF. Written as DNA, the CDR3 is TGCAGTGCCACAAAAGGACTAGCGGGACCCCTCGAGCAGTACTTC.

This clonotype was seen only a few times. This chain's CDR3 is CAISSSGTMNTEAFF. CDR3 bases: TGTGCCATCAGTTCATCCGGGACAATGAACACTGAAGCTTTCTTT. This chain connects TRBV10-3 to TRBJ1-1, with D possibly TRBD1 on 6 matching bases. V lost 5 bases to trimming and J lost 0 bases, with 13 bases between them. From germline, CDR1 is ENHRY and CDR2 SYGVKD. This CDR3 is 15 amino acids long.